The 26 T cell receptor beta chains reported below all come from one sample, sequenced in a study of blood T cell repertoires in COVID-19. Only in-frame clones appear in the TCRdb table, and some are missing; sequencing was by immunoSEQ multiplex PCR. The table has more than 250,000 clones, about 88% seen once. The sequenced material came from peripheral blood. The origin of the receptors is a man aged 18 to 30 with active or convalescent COVID-19.

The genes are TRBV7-3 and TRBJ2-7; D is undetermined. The germline V gene has CDR1 SGHTA and CDR2 FQGTGA. CDR3 length: 13 amino acids. V shed 2 bases and J shed 4 bases, with 9 bases lying between them. The CDR3: CASSLGPRYEQYF. Written as DNA, the CDR3 is TGTGCCAGCAGCTTAGGCCCACGATACGAGCAGTACTTC.

The rearrangement links TRBV11-3 to TRBJ2-1, with 11 bases identical to TRBD2. This CDR3 is 15 amino acids long. Per germline, CDR1 SGHNT and CDR2 YENEEA. The V gene end was trimmed by 0 bases and the J gene end by 5 bases; junction bases not matched to a gene: 0. The CDR3 region has the DNA TGTGCCAGCAGCTTAGAACTAGCGGGGGACAATGAGCAGTTCTTC. Its translation: CASSLELAGDNEQFF.

The V gene is TRBV5-1, the J gene TRBJ2-7; 9 nucleotides line up with TRBD2. The CDR3 contains 17 residues. Losses at the gene ends were 5 bases for V and 3 bases for J; bases not matched to a gene: 15. The germline V gene encodes CDR1 SGHRS and CDR2 YFSETQ. In DNA form, the CDR3 reads TGCGCCAGCAGTCCGGCGGGGGGGAGCGATATGGTCTACGAGCAGTACTTC. Amino acid sequence: CASSPAGGSDMVYEQYF. The complete variable domain, with remaining parts taken from reference TRBV5-1 and TRBJ2-7, reads KAGVTQTPRYLIKTRGQQVTLSCSPISGHRSVSWYQQTPGQGLQFLFEYFSETQRNKGNFPGRFSGRQFSNSRSEMNVSTLELGDSALYLCASSPAGGSDMVYEQYFGPGTRLTVT.

The V and J genes are TRBV6-5 and TRBJ1-2; D is unclear. Germline lookup yields CDR1 MNHEY and CDR2 SVGAGI. There are 12 residues in the CDR3. V was cut by 4 bases and J by 5 bases, with 8 bases left in between. The DNA for the CDR3 is TGTGCCAGCAGTTCCCGGACTTATGGCTACACCTTC. Protein: CASSSRTYGYTF.

The V gene is TRBV19, the J gene TRBJ2-1; 11 bases line up with TRBD2. V trimming: 3 bases; J trimming: 6 bases; junction bases outside the gene matches: 4. CDR1 LNHDA and CDR2 SQIVND come from the germline V gene (reference sequence). The CDR3 totals 15 residues. CDR3 residues: CASSIGLAGGNEQFF. In DNA, the CDR3 is TGTGCCAGTAGTATCGGCCTAGCGGGAGGCAATGAGCAGTTCTTC.

The chain carries TRBV15 and TRBJ2-1, with D perhaps TRBD2 (6 bases). V lost 3 bases to trimming and J lost 4 bases, with 10 bases between them. There are 14 residues in the CDR3. Looked up from germline, CDR1 is LNHNV and CDR2 is YYDKDF (reference sequence). In DNA form, the CDR3 reads TGTGCCACCAGCAGGGCGGGGCAGTACAATGAGCAGTTCTTC. The encoded protein is CATSRAGQYNEQFF.

V is TRBV5-1 and J is TRBJ2-5; D gene uncertain. The CDR3 runs 12 residues. Germline CDR1 is SGHRS and CDR2 is YFSETQ. V was pared by 5 bases and J by 2 bases, with 7 bases between. CDR3 sequence reads: CASRQEQETQYF. In nucleotides, the CDR3 is TGCGCCAGCAGGCAGGAACAAGAGACCCAGTACTTC.

This chain joins TRBV5-4 and TRBJ2-5, with 7 bases fitting TRBD1. The CDR3 consists of 19 residues. The ends lost 3 bases at V and 2 bases at J; junction bases unmatched: 19. The V gene's germline CDR1 is SGHNT and CDR2 YYREEE (reference sequence). In nucleotides, the CDR3 is TGTGCCAGCAGCTCAGCACCGGGACGAGTCGACAGGGTTCAAGAGACCCAGTACTTC. This codes for CASSSAPGRVDRVQETQYF.

V gene TRBV7-9 combines with J gene TRBJ2-7, with 9 bases aligning to TRBD1. This CDR3 contains 14 residues. After removal of 5 bases from V and 4 bases from J, the junction contained 6 bases not matched to a gene. Per the germline V gene, CDR1 is SEHNR and CDR2 is FQNEAQ (reference sequence). CDR3 sequence (DNA): TGTGCCAGCAGCCCCCGGGACAGGGTGTACGAGCAGTACTTC. Protein product: CASSPRDRVYEQYF.

This clone was detected a few times. The CDR3 DNA reads as TGTGCCAGCATTGGTTGGAACGGGGGGATCGGCTACACCTTC. Translated: CASIGWNGGIGYTF. The chain couples TRBV2 to TRBJ1-2, with a weak D call TRBD1 (5 bases). The CDR3 sequence is 14 residues long. V lost 7 bases and J lost 8, with 20 bases in between. The V gene's germline CDR1 is SNHLY and CDR2 FYNNEI.

The J gene is TRBJ2-2, the V gene TRBV7-6; 7 bases fit TRBD2. This CDR3 region has 16 residues. Trimming cost V 5 bases and J 5 bases; bases outside gene matches: 11. Germline CDR1 is SGHVS and CDR2 is FNYEAQ. CDR3 residues: CASSVTGTGGTGELFF. The CDR3 DNA is TGTGCCAGCAGCGTTACCGGAACCGGGGGGACCGGGGAGCTGTTTTTT.

The V call is TRBV28, the J call TRBJ1-2; 8 bases align to TRBD1. This CDR3 has 14 residues. The ends lost 6 bases at V and 8 bases at J; junction bases unmatched: 11. Germline assignment: CDR1 MDHEN and CDR2 SYDVKM. The CDR3 DNA is TGTGCCAGCAGACAATCCAGGGGGCGTCACGGCTACACCTTC. Encoded protein: CASRQSRGRHGYTF.

This clone was counted only a few times. The chain employs TRBV6-5 and TRBJ1-1; TRBD1 might be the D (5 bases). This CDR3 has 13 amino acids. With 5 bases removed from V and 7 bases from J, the gap between germline ends came to 14 bases. Germline V gene lookup returns CDR1 MNHEY and CDR2 SVGAGI. The CDR3 DNA is TGTGCCAGCAGTCTCTCGGGTACAGGTGAAGCTTTCTTT. It codes for CASSLSGTGEAFF.

The V call is TRBV7-9, the J call TRBJ1-2; D is unclear. The CDR3 length is 14 residues. V shed 1 base and J shed 4 bases, with 10 bases lying between them. The germline V gene encodes CDR1 SEHNR and CDR2 FQNEAQ (reference sequence). The CDR3 nucleotides read TGTGCCAGCAGCTTAGGAGGGAGGTTCTATGGCTACACCTTC. Protein product: CASSLGGRFYGYTF.

V usage is TRBV11-1 and J usage is TRBJ2-4; 12 bases align to TRBD2. The CDR3 is made up of 15 amino acids. Germline trimming cut 5 bases from V and 5 bases from J; bases unmatched to any gene: 4. Germline V gene sequence: CDR1 SGHAT, CDR2 FQDESV (reference sequence). The CDR3 DNA follows: TGTGCCAGCAGCCACCCTAGCGGGGGGGAAAACATTCAGTACTTC. It specifies CASSHPSGGENIQYF.

This clone was picked up a small number of times. This chain uses TRBV3-1 (or the pseudogene TRBV3-2) with TRBJ1-1; maybe TRBD1 (6 bases). V shed 4 bases and J shed 1 base, with 7 bases lying between them. The CDR3 runs 13 residues. Germline-derived CDR1 and CDR2 are LGHDT and YNNKEL (reference sequence). CDR3 nucleotides: TGTGCCAGCAGCCGGACAGAGAACACTGAAGCTTTCTTT. It yields the protein CASSRTENTEAFF.

This clone occurred many times. The chain combines TRBV7-9 with TRBJ2-7, with TRBD2 matching 12 bases. V was clipped by 5 bases and J by 5 bases; unmatched bases: 7. Germline lookup yields CDR1 SEHNR and CDR2 FQNEAQ (reference sequence). This CDR3 has 15 residues. In nucleotides, the CDR3 is TGTGCCAGCAGCGTCCTAGCGGGGGGGCCCCACGAGCAGTACTTC. Protein sequence: CASSVLAGGPHEQYF.

This rearrangement joins TRBV10-3 to TRBJ2-1; TRBD2 agrees at 10 bases. From germline, CDR1 is ENHRY and CDR2 SYGVKD. Trimming at V came to 6 bases and at J to 10 bases, leaving 12 bases not matched to a gene. The CDR3 covers 15 residues. The CDR3 is CAIRGTSASRGEQFF. CDR3 sequence (DNA): TGTGCCATCAGGGGGACTAGCGCCTCCCGGGGGGAGCAGTTCTTC.

The V gene is TRBV7-8, the J gene TRBJ2-1, with 10 positions matching TRBD2. Germline CDR1 reads SGHVS; CDR2 reads FQNEAQ. J lost 4 bases, V lost 5 bases, and 11 bases had no gene match. This CDR3 has 17 amino acids. The DNA for the CDR3 is TGTGCCAGCAGCCGAGCGACTAGCGGGCTTACATACAATGAGCAGTTCTTC. As protein: CASSRATSGLTYNEQFF.

The gene calls are TRBV6-5 and TRBJ2-1; 10 bases align to TRBD1. CDR3 size: 15 residues. CDR1 is MNHEY, CDR2 SVGAGI, per germline. V was clipped by 6 bases and J by 6 bases; unmatched bases: 8. This CDR3 reads CASRDPGQGFNEQFF. For the CDR3, the DNA is TGTGCCAGCAGGGATCCGGGACAGGGGTTCAATGAGCAGTTCTTC.

The V gene is TRBV6-5, the J gene TRBJ1-5; no definite D call. The germline gives CDR1 MNHEY, CDR2 SVGAGI. V shed 0 bases and J shed 7 bases, with 13 bases lying between them. The CDR3 extends over 15 amino acids. The CDR3 DNA reads as TGTGCCAGCAGTTACTCGGTGGGAGGAGGACAGCCCCAGCATTTT. Translated, it gives CASSYSVGGGQPQHF.

The rearrangement joins TRBV19 to TRBJ2-1; 7 nucleotides match TRBD1. In germline, CDR1 is LNHDA, CDR2 SQIVND (reference sequence). The CDR3 has 15 amino acids. With 4 bases clipped from V and 4 bases from J, the junction kept 7 bases outside the gene matches. The CDR3 nucleotides read TGTGCCAGTAGTAGCCCGGGACAGCTTTACAATGAGCAGTTCTTC. Protein sequence: CASSSPGQLYNEQFF.

V usage is TRBV7-9 and J usage is TRBJ2-2, with 11 bases identical to TRBD2. The V gene end was trimmed by 6 bases and the J gene end by 3 bases; junction bases not matched to a gene: 3. Germline V gene sequence: CDR1 SEHNR, CDR2 FQNEAQ (reference sequence). The CDR3 spans 15 residues. The CDR3 sequence is CASRLLAGDTGELFF. CDR3 nucleotide sequence: TGTGCCAGCAGATTACTAGCGGGGGACACCGGGGAGCTGTTTTTT.

The chain links TRBV6-5 to TRBJ1-2, with TRBD1 as a possible D gene (5 bases). Germline V gives CDR1 MNHEY, CDR2 SVGAGI. Trimming took off 3 bases at V and 4 bases at J, with 15 bases between the two ends. CDR3 length equals 15 residues. The CDR3 DNA follows: TGTGCCAGCAGTTATAAGTCGGGGGGACGCTATGGCTACACCTTC. Translation gives CASSYKSGGRYGYTF.

J is TRBJ2-2 and V is TRBV15; 9 bases align to TRBD1. This CDR3 contains 16 residues. V gave up 3 bases and J gave up 6 bases; unmatched junction bases: 8. Germline loops: CDR1 LNHNV, CDR2 YYDKDF (reference sequence). CDR3 nucleotide sequence: TGTGCCACCAGCAGCCGGGACAGGGTTTTTTCCGGGGAGCTGTTTTTT. Its protein product is CATSSRDRVFSGELFF.

The rearrangement uses TRBV10-3 and TRBJ2-5; possible D gene TRBD2, 5 bases. CDR1 is ENHRY and CDR2 is SYGVKD in the germline V gene. This CDR3 contains 15 residues. Between the trimmed V and J ends, which lost 0 bases and 3 bases, there was a span of 11 bases. The CDR3 reads CAISESRGTKETQYF. CDR3 in DNA: TGTGCCATCAGTGAGTCCCGGGGAACGAAAGAGACCCAGTACTTC.